This T cell receptor (beta chain) was sequenced for a study of T-cell memory formation after mild COVID-19. Study overall: TCR clusters mostly belonged to single donors. Study-level findings and limits: Cross-reactive memory appears to have joined, as suggested by some responding clones showing up in pre-infection memory.

By sample fraction, this clonotype is medium-sized. Its specificity is not known. The germline CDR1 and CDR2 sequences are MGHRA and YSYEKL. J gave up 3 bases and V 4 bases, and 11 bases lay outside the gene matches. The CDR3 contains 16 residues. The TCR alpha and TCR beta cDNA libraries, bearing sample barcodes and UMIs, were generated by 5'RACE using constant-segment primers. A single record per CDR3 protein comes from TCRdb applying MiXCR to the 5' RACE reads. This sample has 250,000 to 350,000 distinct CDR3 sequences; 13% to 15% occur once, and the top ten carry over 20%. V is TRBV4-1 and J is TRBJ2-5; TRBD2 matches at 7 bases. Sequenced input: PBMCs or a T cell subset sorted from them (not recorded which). The clonotype originates from a young man who had mild COVID-19 (a few samples of this study predate the infection). Cell type and time point are not known. CDR3 region: CASSPSPGGKKETQYF. CDR3 in DNA: TGCGCCAGCAGCCCCTCCCCGGGAGGAAAAAAAGAGACCCAGTACTTC.